The 24 T cell receptor beta chains below come from one sample, sequenced in a study of memory CD4+ T cells and cytomegalovirus serostatus (dated by TCRdb to between 2019 and 2020). A FACSAria II was used to sort memory CD4+ T cells, defined as single viable CD3+CD4+CD8-CD45RO+ cells. The receptor library was made with the immunoSEQ multiplex PCR assay. Here the immuneACCESS table is served through TCRdb, limited to in-frame sequences with V and J called. Missing clones are a known gap in these copies; in checked studies unresolved V genes cover under half, and the rest lacks a known reason. The sample includes some 80,000 clones, with around 80% observed a single time. The ten largest account for about 0.72% of the sample. Source material: memory CD4+ T cells from blood. The receptors originated from an adult in good health and CMV-seronegative.

The sample holds a few counts of this clone. This chain joins TRBV11-1 and TRBJ1-1; TRBD1 agrees at 8 bases. With 5 bases clipped from V and 6 bases from J, the junction kept 11 bases outside the gene matches. From germline, CDR1 is SGHAT and CDR2 FQDESV (reference sequence). The CDR3 runs to 15 residues. CDR3 DNA sequence: TGTGCCAGCAGCCTAACAGGGGGGCACAAGGCTGAAGCTTTCTTT. The encoded protein is CASSLTGGHKAEAFF.

The V gene is TRBV29-1, the J gene TRBJ1-4; D remains unclear. This CDR3 region has 12 residues. V was pared by 6 bases and J by 2 bases, with 7 bases between. The germline V gene has CDR1 SQVTM and CDR2 ANQGSEA. For the CDR3, the DNA is TGCAGCGTGACGGTTACTAATGAAAAACTGTTTTTT. Its protein product is CSVTVTNEKLFF. Drawing the rest from reference TRBV29-1 and TRBJ1-4, the complete variable domain is SAVISQKPSRDICQRGTSLTIQCQVDSQVTMMFWYRQQPGQSLTLIATANQGSEATYESGFVIDKFPISRPNLTFSTLTVSNMSPEDSSIYLCSVTVTNEKLFFGSGTQLSVL.

The V and J genes are TRBV6-1 and TRBJ2-7, with TRBD2 matching over 8 bases. CDR3 length: 14 residues. Germline lookup yields CDR1 MNHNS and CDR2 SASEGT. J gave up 7 bases and V 3 bases, and 8 bases lay outside the gene matches. CDR3 sequence: CASSDGGAGWEQYF. CDR3 in DNA: TGTGCCAGCAGTGACGGGGGGGCAGGATGGGAGCAGTACTTC.

The CDR3 bases are TGTGCCAGCAGTCTGGTGACAGGGGTGATTTATGGCTACACCTTC. Translating gives CASSLVTGVIYGYTF. V and J are TRBV28 and TRBJ1-2; 8 nucleotides line up with TRBD1. The V and J ends lost 5 bases and 5 bases, in that order; junction bases with no gene match: 10. The CDR3 has 15 residues. CDR1 and CDR2 (germline): MDHEN, SYDVKM.

The chain has TRBV5-4 and TRBJ2-7, with a weak D call TRBD2 (6 bases). There are 14 residues in the CDR3. The V gene lost 3 bases and the J gene lost 2 bases, with 12 bases spanning the gap. Germline V gives CDR1 SGHNT, CDR2 YYREEE (reference sequence). This CDR3 reads CASSSGGLTYEQYF. In nucleotides, the CDR3 is TGTGCCAGCAGCTCTGGGGGGTTAACCTACGAGCAGTACTTC.

This chain connects TRBV27 to TRBJ2-7, with D tentatively TRBD1 (5 bases). The V end lost 5 bases, the J end lost 1 base, and 12 bases lay between the germline ends. The germline gives CDR1 MNHEY, CDR2 SMNVEV (reference sequence). The CDR3 spans 14 residues. The CDR3 coding sequence is TGTGCCAGCAGTCCAAGACAGCAATCCTACGAGCAGTACTTC. Encoded protein: CASSPRQQSYEQYF.

This CDR3 reads CASLTQWGPGETATNEKLFF. In DNA form, the CDR3 reads TGTGCCAGCCTCACCCAATGGGGGCCGGGAGAGACTGCAACTAATGAAAAACTGTTTTTT. This chain joins TRBV28 and TRBJ1-4, with D possibly being TRBD1 (6 bases). V lost 8 bases, J lost 0 bases, and 28 bases lay in between. Germline loops: CDR1 MDHEN, CDR2 SYDVKM. This CDR3 region has 20 residues.

The chain recombines TRBV5-1 with TRBJ1-6, with D possibly matching TRBD1 (5 bases). The germline V gene has CDR1 SGHRS and CDR2 YFSETQ. This CDR3 is 15 amino acids long. V shed 0 bases and J shed 4 bases, with 8 bases lying between them. CDR3 loop: CASSLGQSYNSPLHF. CDR3 nucleotides: TGCGCCAGCAGCTTGGGACAGTCATATAATTCACCCCTCCACTTT.

This clone occurred a few times. The chain carries TRBV7-9 and TRBJ1-2, with 7 nucleotides matching TRBD1. V gave up 5 bases and J gave up 0 bases; unmatched junction bases: 6. In germline, CDR1 is SEHNR, CDR2 FQNEAQ (reference sequence). The CDR3 is made up of 15 amino acids. CDR3: CASSPDRATNYGYTF. CDR3 DNA: TGTGCCAGCAGCCCCGACAGGGCTACTAACTATGGCTACACCTTC.

The chain uses TRBV10-1 and TRBJ1-5; D ambiguous. Per germline, CDR1 WNHNN and CDR2 SYGVQD (reference sequence). V was trimmed by 6 bases and J by 7 bases, leaving 4 bases between them. CDR3 length equals 10 residues. The CDR3 DNA reads TGCGCCAGCAGGGAACAGCCCCAGCATTTT. Its translation is CASREQPQHF.

The chain recombines TRBV18 with TRBJ1-1; TRBD1 aligns across 11 bases. With V trimmed by 3 bases and J by 4 bases, 7 bases remained unmatched. This CDR3 region has 16 residues. Germline loops: CDR1 KGHSH, CDR2 LQKENI. CDR3 sequence: CASSPGQGARGTEAFF. The CDR3, as DNA: TGTGCCAGCTCACCCGGACAGGGGGCGAGGGGCACTGAAGCTTTCTTT.

V usage is TRBV5-4 and J usage is TRBJ2-3, with D possibly TRBD2 on 5 matching bases. Trimming shortened V by 2 bases and J by 3 bases, and 10 bases separated the two germline ends. Germline-derived CDR1 and CDR2 are SGHNT and YYREEE (reference sequence). The CDR3 length is 14 residues. The DNA of the CDR3 is TGTGCCAGCAGCTTCGACTCGGGAACAGATACGCAGTATTTT. This gives the protein CASSFDSGTDTQYF.

The genes are TRBV18 and TRBJ1-5, with 7 bases that match TRBD1. Unmatched junction bases numbered 10, after V lost 5 bases and J lost 3 bases. Germline CDR1 KGHSH, CDR2 LQKENI. The CDR3 runs 16 residues. CDR3 nucleotides: TGTGCCAGCTCAACAGGTGGCAGGGGGACCAATCAGCCCCAGCATTTT. Amino acid sequence: CASSTGGRGTNQPQHF. Full variable domain (remainder filled in from reference TRBV18 and TRBJ1-5): NAGVMQNPRHLVRRRGQEARLRCSPMKGHSHVYWYRQLPEEGLKFMVYLQKENIIDESGMPKERFSAEFPKEGPSILRIQQVVRGDSAAYFCASSTGGRGTNQPQHFGDGTRLSIL.

The chain combines TRBV11-2 with TRBJ2-7, with TRBD2 matching over 10 bases. CDR3 length: 14 residues. Unmatched junction bases numbered 10, after V lost 5 bases and J lost 9 bases. The germline CDR1 and CDR2 sequences are SGHAT and FQNNGV. The CDR3 spells CASSPRSSGGGQYF. The CDR3 nucleotides read TGTGCCAGCAGCCCACGATCTAGCGGGGGTGGGCAGTACTTC.

This chain uses TRBV15 with TRBJ1-5; TRBD1 agrees at 7 bases. With V trimmed by 2 bases and J by 4 bases, 8 bases remained unmatched. From germline, CDR1 is LNHNV and CDR2 YYDKDF (reference sequence). This CDR3 spans 16 amino acids. The DNA of the CDR3 is TGTGCCACCAGCAGAAGAATCCGGGACAGTAATCAGCCCCAGCATTTT. Its protein is CATSRRIRDSNQPQHF.

V and J are TRBV5-1 and TRBJ1-1; TRBD1 is a possible D gene (6 bases). Trimming left V 0 bases short and J 4 bases short, with 13 bases between. Germline CDR1 SGHRS, CDR2 YFSETQ. The CDR3 is 15 residues long. For the CDR3, the DNA is TGCGCCAGCAGCTTGGATCTGGGGGCGACCACTGAAGCTTTCTTT. Translating it yields CASSLDLGATTEAFF.

This clone was observed a few times. The chain links TRBV29-1 to TRBJ1-4; D unclear. Germline V lookup: CDR1 SQVTM, CDR2 ANQGSEA. V was pared by 4 bases and J by 10 bases, with 13 bases between. CDR3 size: 12 residues. The CDR3 nucleotides read TGCAGCGTTGGGAGTCGAGATGGAAAACTGTTTTTT. Translation: CSVGSRDGKLFF.

For the CDR3, the DNA is TGTGCCAGCAGCCTGGAGGGCAGGAGCTATAACTATGGCTACACCTTC. It codes for CASSLEGRSYNYGYTF. The V and J genes are TRBV5-4 and TRBJ1-2, with D uncertain. Trimming took 4 bases from V and 1 from J, leaving 17 bases between them. This CDR3 has 16 amino acids. Germline CDR1 and CDR2: SGHNT and YYREEE (reference sequence). Together with reference TRBV5-4 and TRBJ1-2, the CDR3 gives the full variable domain: ETGVTQSPTHLIKTRGQQVTLRCSSQSGHNTVSWYQQALGQGPQFIFQYYREEENGRGNFPPRFSGLQFPNYSSELNVNALELDDSALYLCASSLEGRSYNYGYTFGSGTRLTVV.

Only one count was recorded for this clone. V gene TRBV29-1 combines with J gene TRBJ1-2; 9 nucleotides agree with TRBD1. Trimming cost V 4 bases and J 2 bases; bases outside gene matches: 2. Germline V gene lookup returns CDR1 SQVTM and CDR2 ANQGSEA. The CDR3 has 13 residues. The CDR3: CSVGTGGNYGYTF. CDR3 sequence (DNA): TGCAGCGTTGGAACAGGGGGCAACTATGGCTACACCTTC.

Points on this clone: At the DNA level, this CDR3 is encoded by other sequences in the same sample as well. The chain combines TRBV5-1 with TRBJ1-4; D gene ambiguous. CDR1 and CDR2 (germline): SGHRS, YFSETQ. V was pared by 1 base and J by 5 bases, with 9 bases between. This CDR3 contains 14 residues. The CDR3 DNA reads as TGCGCCAGCAGCTTGACGGGCTACAATGAAAAACTGTTTTTT. It translates to CASSLTGYNEKLFF.

DNA for the CDR3: TGTGCCAGCAGCTTAGCTTTGTACGAGCAGTACTTC. Its protein is CASSLALYEQYF. V usage is TRBV7-8 and J usage is TRBJ2-7; the D is unclear. V was cut by 0 bases and J by 4 bases, with 4 bases left in between. Germline V gene data show CDR1 as SGHVS and CDR2 as FQNEAQ. The CDR3 loop spans 12 amino acids.

V gene TRBV11-3 combines with J gene TRBJ2-5, with 10 bases fitting TRBD1. Germline CDR1 SGHNT, CDR2 YENEEA. The CDR3 is made up of 14 amino acids. The junction had 1 base not matched to a gene; V was cut back by 3 bases and J by 3 bases. CDR3 loop: CASSLGTGEETQYF. In DNA, the CDR3 is TGTGCCAGCAGCTTGGGGACAGGGGAAGAGACCCAGTACTTC.

The J gene is TRBJ2-7, the V gene TRBV18; perhaps TRBD1 as D (6 bases). The CDR3 length is 15 residues. Germline values: CDR1 KGHSH, CDR2 LQKENI. V was cut by 5 bases and J by 6 bases, with 20 bases left in between. The CDR3 DNA sequence: TGTGCCAGCTCAGAACAGGGATCCTTCAGCGCCGAGCAGTACTTC. It is translated as CASSEQGSFSAEQYF.

The chain carries TRBV5-1 and TRBJ2-7; D might be TRBD1 (8 bases). Trimming left V 4 bases short and J 6 bases short, with 20 bases between. CDR3 size: 15 residues. The germline CDR1 and CDR2 sequences are SGHRS and YFSETQ. Here the CDR3 DNA reads TGCGCCAGCAGCCCGGGGGGCAGGGGGCGTCTCGAGCAGTACTTC. Residues: CASSPGGRGRLEQYF. Using reference TRBV5-1 and TRBJ2-7 for the parts outside the CDR3, the full variable domain is KAGVTQTPRYLIKTRGQQVTLSCSPISGHRSVSWYQQTPGQGLQFLFEYFSETQRNKGNFPGRFSGRQFSNSRSEMNVSTLELGDSALYLCASSPGGRGRLEQYFGPGTRLTVT.